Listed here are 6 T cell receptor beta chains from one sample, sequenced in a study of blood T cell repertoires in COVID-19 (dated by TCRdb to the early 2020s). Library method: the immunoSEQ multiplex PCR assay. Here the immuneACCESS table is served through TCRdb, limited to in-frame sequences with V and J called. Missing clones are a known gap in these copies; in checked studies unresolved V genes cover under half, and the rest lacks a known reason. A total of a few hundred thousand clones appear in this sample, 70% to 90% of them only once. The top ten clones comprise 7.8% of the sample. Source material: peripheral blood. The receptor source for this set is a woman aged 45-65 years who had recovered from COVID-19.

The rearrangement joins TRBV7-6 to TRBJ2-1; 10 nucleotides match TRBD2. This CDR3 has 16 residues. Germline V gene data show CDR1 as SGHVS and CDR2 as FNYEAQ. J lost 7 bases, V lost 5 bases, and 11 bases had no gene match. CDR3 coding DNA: TGTGCCAGCAGCCCAAGGGCTAGCGGGAGAGGGAATGAGCAGTTCTTC. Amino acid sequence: CASSPRASGRGNEQFF.

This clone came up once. The CDR3: CASSYWGQDPINEQFF. The CDR3 region has the DNA TGTGCCAGCAGTTACTGGGGACAGGACCCAATCAATGAGCAGTTCTTC. V usage is TRBV6-5 and J usage is TRBJ2-1, with 8 bases that match TRBD1. After removal of 1 base from V and 6 bases from J, the junction contained 8 bases not matched to a gene. The CDR3 runs to 16 residues. Germline V lookup: CDR1 MNHEY, CDR2 SVGAGI.

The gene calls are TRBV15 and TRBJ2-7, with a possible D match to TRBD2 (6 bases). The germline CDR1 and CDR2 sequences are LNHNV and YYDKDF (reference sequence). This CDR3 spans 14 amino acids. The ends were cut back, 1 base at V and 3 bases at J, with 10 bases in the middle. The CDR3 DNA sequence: TGTGCCACCAGCAGAGGGGCTAGCGACTACGAGCAGTACTTC. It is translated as CATSRGASDYEQYF.

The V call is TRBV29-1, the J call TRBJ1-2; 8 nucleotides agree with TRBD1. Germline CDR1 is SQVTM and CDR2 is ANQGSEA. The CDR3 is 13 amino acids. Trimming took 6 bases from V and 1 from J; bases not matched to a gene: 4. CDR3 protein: CSVAGGGNYGYTF. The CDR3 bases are TGCAGCGTCGCAGGGGGCGGTAACTATGGCTACACCTTC.

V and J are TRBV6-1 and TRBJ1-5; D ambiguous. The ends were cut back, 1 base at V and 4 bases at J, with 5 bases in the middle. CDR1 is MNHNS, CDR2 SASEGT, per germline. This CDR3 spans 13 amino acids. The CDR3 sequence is CASSEVQNQPQHF. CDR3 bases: TGTGCCAGCAGTGAAGTACAGAATCAGCCCCAGCATTTT.

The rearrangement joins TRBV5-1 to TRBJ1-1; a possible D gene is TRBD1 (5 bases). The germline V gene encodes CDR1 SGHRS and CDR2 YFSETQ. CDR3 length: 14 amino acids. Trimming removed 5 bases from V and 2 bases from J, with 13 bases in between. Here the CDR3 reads CASRVTAPNTEAFF. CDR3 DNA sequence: TGCGCCAGCAGAGTGACAGCCCCCAACACTGAAGCTTTCTTT.